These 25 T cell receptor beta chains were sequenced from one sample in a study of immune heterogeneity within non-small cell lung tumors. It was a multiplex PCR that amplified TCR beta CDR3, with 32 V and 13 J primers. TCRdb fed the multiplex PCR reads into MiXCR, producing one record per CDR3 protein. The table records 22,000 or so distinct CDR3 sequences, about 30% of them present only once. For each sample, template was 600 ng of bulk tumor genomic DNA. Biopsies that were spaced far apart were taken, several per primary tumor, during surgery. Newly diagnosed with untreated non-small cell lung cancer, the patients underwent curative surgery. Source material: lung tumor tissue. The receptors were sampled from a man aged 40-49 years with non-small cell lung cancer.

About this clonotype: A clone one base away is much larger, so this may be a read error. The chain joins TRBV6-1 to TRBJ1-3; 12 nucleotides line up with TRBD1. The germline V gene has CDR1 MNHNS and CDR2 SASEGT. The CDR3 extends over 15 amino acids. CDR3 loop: CASRGQGAWGNTTYF. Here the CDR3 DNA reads TGTGCCAGCAGGGGACAGGGGGCTTGGGGAAACACCACATATTTT.

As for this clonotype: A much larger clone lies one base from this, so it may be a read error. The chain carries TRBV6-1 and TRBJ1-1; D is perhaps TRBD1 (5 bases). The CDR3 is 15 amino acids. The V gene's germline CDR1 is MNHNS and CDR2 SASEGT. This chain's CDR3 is CANSDQRREFTEAFF. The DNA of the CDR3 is TGTGCCAACAGTGACCAGCGCAGGGAATTCACTGAAGCTTTCTTT.

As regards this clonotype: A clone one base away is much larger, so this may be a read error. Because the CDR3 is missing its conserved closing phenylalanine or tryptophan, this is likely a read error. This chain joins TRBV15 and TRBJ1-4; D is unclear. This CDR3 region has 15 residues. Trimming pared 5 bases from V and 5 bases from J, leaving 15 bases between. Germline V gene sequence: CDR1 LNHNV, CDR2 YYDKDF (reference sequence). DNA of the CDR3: TGTGCCACCAGCCTGTCAAAGGGAGGGAATGAAAAACTGTTTTAT. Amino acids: CATSLSKGGNEKLFY.

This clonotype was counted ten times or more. CDR3 protein: CATTPPGSTDTQYF. In nucleotides, the CDR3 is TGTGCCACTACTCCCCCGGGGAGCACAGATACGCAGTATTTT. The rearrangement links TRBV6-2 or TRBV6-3 to TRBJ2-3; D is perhaps TRBD2 (5 bases). The ends were cut back, 10 bases at V and 0 bases at J, with 14 bases in the middle. Germline CDR1 reads MNHEY; CDR2 reads SVGEGT. CDR3 length: 14 residues.

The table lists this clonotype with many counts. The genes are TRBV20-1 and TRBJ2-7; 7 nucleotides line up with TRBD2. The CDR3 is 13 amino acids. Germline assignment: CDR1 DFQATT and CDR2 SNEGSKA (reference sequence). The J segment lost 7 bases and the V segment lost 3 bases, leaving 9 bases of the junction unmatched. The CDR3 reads CSARRELFGEQYF. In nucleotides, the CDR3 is TGCAGTGCTAGGCGGGAGCTCTTCGGGGAGCAGTACTTC.

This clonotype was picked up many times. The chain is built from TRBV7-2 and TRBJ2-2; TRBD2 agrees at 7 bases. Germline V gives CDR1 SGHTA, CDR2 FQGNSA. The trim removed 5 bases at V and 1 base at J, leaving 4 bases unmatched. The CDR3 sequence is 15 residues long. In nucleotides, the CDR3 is TGTGCCAGCAGCCGCGGCGGGGGGAACACCGGGGAGCTGTTTTTT. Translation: CASSRGGGNTGELFF.

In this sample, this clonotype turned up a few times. The CDR3 here is CASSPRTGVSTEAFF. The DNA for the CDR3 is TGTGCCAGCAGCCCAAGGACAGGGGTGAGCACTGAAGCTTTCTTT. The chain couples TRBV9 to TRBJ1-1; TRBD1 matches 9 bases. The germline gives CDR1 SGDLS, CDR2 YYNGEE. V lost 4 bases and J lost 4; bases outside the gene matches: 8. The CDR3 totals 15 residues. Using reference TRBV9 and TRBJ1-1 for the parts outside the CDR3, the full variable domain is DSGVTQTPKHLITATGQRVTLRCSPRSGDLSVYWYQQSLDQGLQFLIQYYNGEERAKGNILERFSAQQFPDLHSELNLSSLELGDSALYFCASSPRTGVSTEAFFGQGTRLTVV.

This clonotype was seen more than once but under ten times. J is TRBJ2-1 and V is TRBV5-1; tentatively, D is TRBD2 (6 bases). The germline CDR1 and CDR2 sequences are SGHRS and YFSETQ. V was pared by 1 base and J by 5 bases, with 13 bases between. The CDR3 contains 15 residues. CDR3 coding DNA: TGCGCCAGCAGCTTGAGTCCTAGCGAGAACAATGAGCAGTTCTTC. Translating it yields CASSLSPSENNEQFF.

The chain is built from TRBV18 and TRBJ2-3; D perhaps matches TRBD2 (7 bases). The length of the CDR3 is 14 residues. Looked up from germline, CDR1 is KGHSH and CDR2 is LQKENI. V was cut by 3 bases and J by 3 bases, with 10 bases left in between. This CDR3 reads CASSPGGATDTQYF. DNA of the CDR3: TGTGCCAGCTCACCGGGGGGGGCGACAGATACGCAGTATTTT.

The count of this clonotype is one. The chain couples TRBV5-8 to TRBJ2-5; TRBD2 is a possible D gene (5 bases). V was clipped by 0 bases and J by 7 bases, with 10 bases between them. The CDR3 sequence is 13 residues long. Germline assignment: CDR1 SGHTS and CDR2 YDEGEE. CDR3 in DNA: TGTGCCAGCAGCTTGGGACGGGAATCGACCCAGTACTTC. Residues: CASSLGRESTQYF. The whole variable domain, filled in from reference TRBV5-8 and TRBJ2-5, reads EAGVTQSPTHLIKTRGQQATLRCSPISGHTSVYWYQQALGLGLQFLLWYDEGEERNRGNFPPRFSGRQFPNYSSELNVNALELEDSALYLCASSLGRESTQYFGPGTRLLVL.

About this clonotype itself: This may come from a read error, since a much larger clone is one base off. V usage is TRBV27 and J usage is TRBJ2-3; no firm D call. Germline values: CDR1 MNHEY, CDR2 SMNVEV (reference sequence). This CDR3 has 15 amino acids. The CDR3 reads CASSSRLVTSDKQYF. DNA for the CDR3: TGTGCCAGCAGTTCCCGGTTAGTAACATCAGATAAGCAGTATTTT.

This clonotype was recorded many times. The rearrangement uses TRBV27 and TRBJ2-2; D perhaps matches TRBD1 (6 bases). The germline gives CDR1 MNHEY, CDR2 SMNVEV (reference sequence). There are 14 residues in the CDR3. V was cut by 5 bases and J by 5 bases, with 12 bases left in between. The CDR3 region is CASSTNRVTGELFF. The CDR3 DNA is TGTGCCAGCAGTACGAACAGGGTAACCGGGGAGCTGTTTTTT.

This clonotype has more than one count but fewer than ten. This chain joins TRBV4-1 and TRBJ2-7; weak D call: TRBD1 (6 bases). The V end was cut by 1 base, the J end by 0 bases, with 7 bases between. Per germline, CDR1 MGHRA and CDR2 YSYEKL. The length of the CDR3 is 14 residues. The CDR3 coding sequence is TGCGCCAGCAGCCAAGCAGGGGTCTCCTACGAGCAGTACTTC. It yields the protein CASSQAGVSYEQYF.

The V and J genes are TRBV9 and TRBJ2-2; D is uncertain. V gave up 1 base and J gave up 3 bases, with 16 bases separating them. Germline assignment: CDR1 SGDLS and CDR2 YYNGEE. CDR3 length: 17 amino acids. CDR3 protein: CASSVPSLGPDTGELFF. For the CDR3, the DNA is TGTGCCAGCAGCGTACCGTCCTTAGGTCCCGACACCGGGGAGCTGTTTTTT.

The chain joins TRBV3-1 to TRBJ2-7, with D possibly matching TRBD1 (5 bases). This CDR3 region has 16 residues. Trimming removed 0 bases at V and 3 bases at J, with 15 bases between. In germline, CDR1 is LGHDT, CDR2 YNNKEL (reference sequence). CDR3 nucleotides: TGTGCCAGCAGCCAAGACTGGGGCCCGGACGGCTACGAGCAGTACTTC. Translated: CASSQDWGPDGYEQYF.

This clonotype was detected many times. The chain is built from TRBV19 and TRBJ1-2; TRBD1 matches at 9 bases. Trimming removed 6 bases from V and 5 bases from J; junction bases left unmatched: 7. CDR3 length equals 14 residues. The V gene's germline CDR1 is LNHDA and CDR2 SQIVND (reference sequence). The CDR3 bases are TGTGCCAGTAGAAGTCCGGGACAGGGATATGGCTACACCTTC. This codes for CASRSPGQGYGYTF. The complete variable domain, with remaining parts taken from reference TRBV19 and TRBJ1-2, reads DGGITQSPKYLFRKEGQNVTLSCEQNLNHDAMYWYRQDPGQGLRLIYYSQIVNDFQKGDIAEGYSVSREKKESFPLTVTSAQKNPTAFYLCASRSPGQGYGYTFGSGTRLTVV.

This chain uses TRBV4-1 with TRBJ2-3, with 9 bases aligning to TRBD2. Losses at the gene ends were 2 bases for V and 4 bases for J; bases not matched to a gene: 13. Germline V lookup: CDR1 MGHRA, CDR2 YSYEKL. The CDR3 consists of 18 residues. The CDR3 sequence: CASSQYGPLAGAPDTQYF. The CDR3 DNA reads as TGCGCCAGCAGCCAATATGGGCCCTTAGCGGGAGCCCCAGATACGCAGTATTTT.

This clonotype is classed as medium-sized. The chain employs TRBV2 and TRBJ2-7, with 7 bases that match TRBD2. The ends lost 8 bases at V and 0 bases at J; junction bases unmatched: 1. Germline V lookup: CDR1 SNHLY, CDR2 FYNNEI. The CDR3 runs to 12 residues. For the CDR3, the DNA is TGTGCCAGCTGGGACTACTCCTACGAGCAGTACTTC. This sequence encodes CASWDYSYEQYF.

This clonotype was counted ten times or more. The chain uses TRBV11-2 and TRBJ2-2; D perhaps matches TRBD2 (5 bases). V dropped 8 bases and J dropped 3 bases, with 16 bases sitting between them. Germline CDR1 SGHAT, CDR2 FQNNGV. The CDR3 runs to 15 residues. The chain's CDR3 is CASPPGGGDTGELFF. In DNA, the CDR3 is TGTGCCAGCCCACCCGGTGGAGGAGACACCGGGGAGCTGTTTTTT.

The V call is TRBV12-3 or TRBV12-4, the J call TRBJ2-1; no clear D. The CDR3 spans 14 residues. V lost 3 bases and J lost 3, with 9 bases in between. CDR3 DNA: TGTGCCAGCAGTTTTTTGGGTTGCTACAATGAGCAGTTCTTC. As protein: CASSFLGCYNEQFF.

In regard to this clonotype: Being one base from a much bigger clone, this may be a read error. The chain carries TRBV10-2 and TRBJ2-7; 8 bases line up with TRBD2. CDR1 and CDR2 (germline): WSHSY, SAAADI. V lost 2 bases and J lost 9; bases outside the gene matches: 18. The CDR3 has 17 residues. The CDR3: CASSEPYVLTSAPAQYF. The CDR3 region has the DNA TGCGCCAGCAGTGAGCCGTACGTTCTGACTAGCGCCCCCGCGCAGTACTTC.

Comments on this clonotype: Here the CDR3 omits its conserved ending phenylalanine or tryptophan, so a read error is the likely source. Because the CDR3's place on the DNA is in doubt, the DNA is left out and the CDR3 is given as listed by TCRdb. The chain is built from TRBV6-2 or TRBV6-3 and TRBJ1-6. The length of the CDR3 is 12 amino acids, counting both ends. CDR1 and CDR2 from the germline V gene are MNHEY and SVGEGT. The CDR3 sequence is CASRLGDSPLHL.

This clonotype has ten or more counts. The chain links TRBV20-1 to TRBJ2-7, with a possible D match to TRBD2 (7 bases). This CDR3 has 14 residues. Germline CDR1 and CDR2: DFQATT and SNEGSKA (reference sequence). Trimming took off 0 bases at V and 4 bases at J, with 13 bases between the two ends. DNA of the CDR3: TGCAGTGCTAGAGATCAGGGGAGGGGGTACGAGCAGTACTTC. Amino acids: CSARDQGRGYEQYF.

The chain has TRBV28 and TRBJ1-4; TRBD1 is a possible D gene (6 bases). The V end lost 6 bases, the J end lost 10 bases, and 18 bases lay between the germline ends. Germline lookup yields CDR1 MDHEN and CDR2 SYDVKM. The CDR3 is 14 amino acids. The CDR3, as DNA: TGTGCCAGCAGGCCTACAGGGTTGCGCGGAAAACTGTTTTTT. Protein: CASRPTGLRGKLFF.

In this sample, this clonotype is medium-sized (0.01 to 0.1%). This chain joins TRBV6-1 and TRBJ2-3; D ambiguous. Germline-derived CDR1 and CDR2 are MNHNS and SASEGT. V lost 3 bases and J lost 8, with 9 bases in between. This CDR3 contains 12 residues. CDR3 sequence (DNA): TGTGCCAGCAGTGATGCAGGCTTTACGCAGTATTTT. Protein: CASSDAGFTQYF.